The clone carrying this TCR beta chain has more than one count but fewer than ten. No antigen is known for it. The record originates from a study of cytomegalovirus exposure and HLA in healthy donors. Study-wide results and limits: Presence/absence comparisons presumed near-even sequencing depth among donors. V- and J-gene trimming in TCR beta was tied to a missense DCLRE1C variant by an analysis performed later. Upon later analysis, HLA-associated TCR beta chains proved more clonally expanded than other, equally common chains. An Asian-associated ancestry cluster reportedly showed fewer N-insertions than the roughly 600-donor mean in a later analysis.

Primers included in the PCR were 60 Vbeta and 13 Jbeta primers. Libraries were prepared by immunoSEQ multiplex PCR; TCRdb keeps only in-frame clonotypes and omits some of them. The sample contains under 200,000 clones, roughly 85% of which appear only once. Looked up from germline, CDR1 is MGHRA and CDR2 is YSYEKL. Trimming removed 3 bases from V and 4 bases from J; junction bases left unmatched: 7. The length of the CDR3 is 15 residues. The V and J genes are TRBV4-1 and TRBJ1-1, with 8 positions matching TRBD1. The sample comprised PBMCs. This TCR came from a woman in her thirties or forties in good health and CMV-seronegative. The CDR3 spells CASSQATGGGTEAFF. CDR3 nucleotide sequence: TGCGCCAGCAGCCAGGCTACAGGGGGAGGCACTGAAGCTTTCTTT.